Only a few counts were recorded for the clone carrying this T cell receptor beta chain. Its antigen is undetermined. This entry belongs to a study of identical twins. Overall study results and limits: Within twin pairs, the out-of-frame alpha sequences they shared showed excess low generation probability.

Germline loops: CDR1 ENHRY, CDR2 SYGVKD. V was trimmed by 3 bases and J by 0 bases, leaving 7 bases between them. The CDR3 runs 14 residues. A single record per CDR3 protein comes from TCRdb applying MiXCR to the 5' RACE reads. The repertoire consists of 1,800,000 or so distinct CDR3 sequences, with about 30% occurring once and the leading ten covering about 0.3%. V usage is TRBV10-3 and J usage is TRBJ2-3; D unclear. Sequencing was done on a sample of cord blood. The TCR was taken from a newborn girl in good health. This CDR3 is CAISDPRSTDTQYF. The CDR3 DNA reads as TGTGCCATCAGTGACCCCAGGAGCACAGATACGCAGTATTTT.